The sequence of this T cell receptor (beta chain) was determined in a study of blood T cell repertoires in COVID-19. Trimming cost V 6 bases and J 8 bases; bases outside gene matches: 5. The CDR3 has 15 residues. Germline CDR1 reads MGHRA; CDR2 reads YSYEKL. This table comes from immunoSEQ multiplex PCR, and its TCRdb copy is limited to in-frame clones, with some not included. The sample lists around 300,000 clones, 83% occurring once. The source material was peripheral blood. The receptor's source is a man younger than 45 with active or convalescent COVID-19. The gene calls are TRBV4-1 and TRBJ2-1, with 15 positions matching TRBD2. In nucleotides, the CDR3 is TGCGCCAGCAGAAAGGGACTAGCGGGGGGAGATGAGCAGTTCTTC. It is translated as CASRKGLAGGDEQFF.